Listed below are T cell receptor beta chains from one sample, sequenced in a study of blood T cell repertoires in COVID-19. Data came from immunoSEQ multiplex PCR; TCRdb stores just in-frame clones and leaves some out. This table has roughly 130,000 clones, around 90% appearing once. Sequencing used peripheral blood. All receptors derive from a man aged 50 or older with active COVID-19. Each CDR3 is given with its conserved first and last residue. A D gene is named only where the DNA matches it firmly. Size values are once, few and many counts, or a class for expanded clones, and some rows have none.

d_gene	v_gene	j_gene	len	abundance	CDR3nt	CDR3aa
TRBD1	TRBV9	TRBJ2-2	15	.	TGTGCCAGCAGCGTCGACAGGGGGCGACCCGGGGAGCTGTTTTTT	CASSVDRGRPGELFF
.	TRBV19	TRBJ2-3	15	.	TGTGCCAGTAGTACGGGAGCGGGCTCCACAGATACGCAGTATTTT	CASSTGAGSTDTQYF
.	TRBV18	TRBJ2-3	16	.	TGTGCCAGCTCCCGGAGGCGGCGGGACCCCACAGATACGCAGTATTTT	CASSRRRRDPTDTQYF
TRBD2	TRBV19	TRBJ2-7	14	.	TGTGCCAGTAGCTCAGCGGGGGGCAAGGGGGAGCAGTACTTC	CASSSAGGKGEQYF
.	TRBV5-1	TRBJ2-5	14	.	TGCGCCAGCAGCTTGATCCCTACGGAAGAGACCCAGTACTTC	CASSLIPTEETQYF
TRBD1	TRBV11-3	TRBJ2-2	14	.	TGTGCCAGCAGCCTCGGGACAGGGTACGGGGAGCTGTTTTTT	CASSLGTGYGELFF
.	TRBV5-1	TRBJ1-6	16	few	TGCGCCAGCAGCTGGGATTACGGACAGACTAATTCACCCCTCCACTTT	CASSWDYGQTNSPLHF
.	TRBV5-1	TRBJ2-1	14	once	TGCGCCAGCAGCTTGGGCTCGGGGTACAATGAGCAGTTCTTC	CASSLGSGYNEQFF
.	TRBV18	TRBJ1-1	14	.	TGTGCCAGCTCACCCGAGGTAGAGAACACTGAAGCTTTCTTT	CASSPEVENTEAFF
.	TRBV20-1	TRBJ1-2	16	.	TGCAGTGCTAGTCCGGCAGGAGGCCAAGCAATTGGCGGCTACACCTTC	CSASPAGGQAIGGYTF
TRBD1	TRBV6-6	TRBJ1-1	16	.	TGTGCCAGCAGTTACCCTCCTATGGACAGGGCGGCTGAAGCTTTCTTT	CASSYPPMDRAAEAFF
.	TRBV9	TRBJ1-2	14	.	TGTGCCAGCAGCGTAGTTGACAGCGACTATGGCTACACCTTC	CASSVVDSDYGYTF
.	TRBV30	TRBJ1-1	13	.	TGTGCCTGGGACAGGACAGTCAACACTGAAGCTTTCTTT	CAWDRTVNTEAFF
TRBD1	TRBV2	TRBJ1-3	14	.	TGTGCCAGCGGGACAGGGATGTCTGGAAACACCATATATTTT	CASGTGMSGNTIYF
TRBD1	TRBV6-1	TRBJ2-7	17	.	TGTGCCAGCAGTGACCCCCGAGGACAGGGCCAGAACTACGAGCAGTACTTC	CASSDPRGQGQNYEQYF
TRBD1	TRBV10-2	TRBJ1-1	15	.	TGCGCCAGCAACCCGGACAGGGGCCTGAACACTGAAGCTTTCTTT	CASNPDRGLNTEAFF
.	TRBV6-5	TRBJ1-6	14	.	TGTGCCAGCAGAGTAAGGGGGTTTGATTCACCCCTCCACTTT	CASRVRGFDSPLHF
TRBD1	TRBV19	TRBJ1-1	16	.	TGTGCCAGTAGTTCCGGGACAGGGTATCGAAACACTGAAGCTTTCTTT	CASSSGTGYRNTEAFF
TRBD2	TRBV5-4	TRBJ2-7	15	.	TGTGCCAGCAGCTTGGAAGGAGCGGGGGTATACGAGCAGTACTTC	CASSLEGAGVYEQYF
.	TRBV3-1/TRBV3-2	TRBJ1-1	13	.	TGTGCCAGCAGTCGAGGGAGGATTGCTGAAGCTTTCTTT	CASSRGRIAEAFF
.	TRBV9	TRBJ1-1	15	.	TGTGCCAGCAGCCCCAGGCGCAACAGGGACACTGAAGCTTTCTTT	CASSPRRNRDTEAFF
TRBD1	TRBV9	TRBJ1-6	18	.	TGTGCCAGCAGCGTAGGCGCGGGGACAGGGGACTATAATTCACCCCTCCACTTT	CASSVGAGTGDYNSPLHF
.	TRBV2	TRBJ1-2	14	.	TGTGCCAGCATGGGACAAAATCCAACCTATGGCTACACCTTC	CASMGQNPTYGYTF
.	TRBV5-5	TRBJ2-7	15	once	TGTGCCAGCAGCTTGTCCCGGGTCAGCTTCTACGAGCAGTACTTC	CASSLSRVSFYEQYF
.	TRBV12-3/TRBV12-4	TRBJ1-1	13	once	TGTGCCAGCAGTGGGGGGGATAACACTGAAGCTTTCTTT	CASSGGDNTEAFF
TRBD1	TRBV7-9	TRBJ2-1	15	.	TGTGCCAGCAGCGCCCGGGACAGCGATTACAATGAGCAGTTCTTC	CASSARDSDYNEQFF
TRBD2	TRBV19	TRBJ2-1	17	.	TGTGCCAGTAGTATCGTTCTAGCGGGAGTATCCTACAATGAGCAGTTCTTC	CASSIVLAGVSYNEQFF
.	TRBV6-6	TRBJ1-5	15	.	TGTGCCAGCAGTTACAAACAGTCGAGCAATCAGCCCCAGCATTTT	CASSYKQSSNQPQHF
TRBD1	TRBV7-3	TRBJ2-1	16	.	TGTGCCAGCAGCTCCTCCGGGACAGGGTTCTTGGGTGAGCAGTTCTTC	CASSSSGTGFLGEQFF
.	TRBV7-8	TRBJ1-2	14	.	TGTGCCAGCAGCACTGGTGCAGGGCTCTATGGCTACACCTTC	CASSTGAGLYGYTF
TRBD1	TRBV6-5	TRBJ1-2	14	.	TGTGCCAGCAACACTCCTCCGGGACAGGGGAAGGACACCTTC	CASNTPPGQGKDTF
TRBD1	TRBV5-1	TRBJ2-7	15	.	TGCGCCAGCAGCTTGGGGGACAGGGTAAAGGGCGAGCAGTACTTC	CASSLGDRVKGEQYF